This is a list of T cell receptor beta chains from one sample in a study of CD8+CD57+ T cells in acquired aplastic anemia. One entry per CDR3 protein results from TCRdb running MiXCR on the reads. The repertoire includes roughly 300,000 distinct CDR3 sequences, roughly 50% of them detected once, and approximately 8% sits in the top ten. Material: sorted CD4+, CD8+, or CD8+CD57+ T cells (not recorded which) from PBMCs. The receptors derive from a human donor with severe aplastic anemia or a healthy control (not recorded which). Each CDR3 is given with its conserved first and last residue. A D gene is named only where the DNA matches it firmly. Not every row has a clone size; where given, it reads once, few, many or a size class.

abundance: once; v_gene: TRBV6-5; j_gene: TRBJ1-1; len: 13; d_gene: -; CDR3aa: CASIATGKTEAFF; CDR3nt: TGTGCCAGCATCGCCACAGGGAAAACTGAAGCTTTCTTT
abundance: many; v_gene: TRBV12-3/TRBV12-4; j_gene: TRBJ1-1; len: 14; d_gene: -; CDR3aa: CASSRRMGNTEAFF; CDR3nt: TGTGCCAGCAGCCGCAGGATGGGGAACACTGAAGCTTTCTTT
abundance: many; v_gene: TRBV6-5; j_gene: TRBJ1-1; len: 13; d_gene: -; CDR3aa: CASSSNLNTEAFF; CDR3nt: TGTGCCAGCAGTTCAAACCTGAACACTGAAGCTTTCTTT
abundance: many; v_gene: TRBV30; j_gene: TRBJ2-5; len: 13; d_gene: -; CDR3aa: CAWSVRGLETQYF; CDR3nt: TGTGCCTGGAGTGTACGAGGTCTTGAGACCCAGTACTTC
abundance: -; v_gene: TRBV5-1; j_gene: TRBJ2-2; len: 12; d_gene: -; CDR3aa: CASSFNSGELFF; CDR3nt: TGCGCCAGCAGCTTTAACAGCGGGGAGCTGTTTTTT
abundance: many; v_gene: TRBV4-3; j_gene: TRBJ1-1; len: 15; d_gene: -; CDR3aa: CASSQDPGGGTEAFF; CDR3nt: TGCGCCAGCAGCCAAGATCCCGGCGGGGGCACTGAAGCTTTCTTT
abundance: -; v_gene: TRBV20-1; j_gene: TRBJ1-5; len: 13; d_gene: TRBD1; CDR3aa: CSAKTGDSQPQHF; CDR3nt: TGCAGTGCAAAGACAGGGGATAGTCAGCCCCAGCATTTT
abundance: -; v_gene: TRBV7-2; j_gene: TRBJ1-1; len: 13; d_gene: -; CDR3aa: CASSLGHNNEAFF; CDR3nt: TGTGCCAGCAGCTTAGGACATAACAATGAAGCTTTCTTT
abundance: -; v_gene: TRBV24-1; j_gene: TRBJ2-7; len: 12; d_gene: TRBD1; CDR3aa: CAIGTGGDEQYF; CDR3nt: TGTGCCATCGGGACAGGCGGGGACGAGCAGTACTTC
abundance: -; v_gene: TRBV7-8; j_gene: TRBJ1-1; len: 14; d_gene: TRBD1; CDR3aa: CASSVTGSDTEAFF; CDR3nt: TGTGCCAGCAGCGTGACAGGGTCGGACACTGAAGCTTTCTTT
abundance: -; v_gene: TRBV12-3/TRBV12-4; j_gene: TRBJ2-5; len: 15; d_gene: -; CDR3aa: CASSFFGTGQETQYF; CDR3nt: TGTGCCAGCAGTTTTTTTGGGACGGGCCAAGAGACCCAGTACTTC
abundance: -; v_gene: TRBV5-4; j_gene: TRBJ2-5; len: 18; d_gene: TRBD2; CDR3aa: CASSLDFTSGARWVNKYF; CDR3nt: TGTGCCAGCAGCTTGGATTTTACTAGCGGGGCGCGATGGGTGAACAAGTACTTC
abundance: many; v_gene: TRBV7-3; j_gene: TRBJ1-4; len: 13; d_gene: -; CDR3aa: CASSLNSNEKLFF; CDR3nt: TGTGCCAGCAGCTTAAACAGTAATGAAAAACTGTTTTTT
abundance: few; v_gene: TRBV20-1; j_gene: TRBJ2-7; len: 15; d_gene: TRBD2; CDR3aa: CSASNSGGIPLEQYF; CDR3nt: TGCAGTGCTAGTAATAGCGGGGGGATCCCCCTCGAGCAGTACTTC
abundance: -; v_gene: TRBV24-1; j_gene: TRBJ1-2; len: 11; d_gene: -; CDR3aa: CATSDRDGYTF; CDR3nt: TGTGCCACCAGTGACAGAGATGGCTACACCTTC
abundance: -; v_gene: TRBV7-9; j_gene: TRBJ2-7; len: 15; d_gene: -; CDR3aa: CASRPPGPASYEQYF; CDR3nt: TGTGCCAGCAGACCACCGGGACCTGCTTCCTACGAGCAGTACTTC
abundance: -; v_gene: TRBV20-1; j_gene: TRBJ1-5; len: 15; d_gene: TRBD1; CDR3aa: CSARAQGADNQPQHF; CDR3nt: TGCAGTGCTAGAGCCCAGGGGGCAGACAATCAGCCCCAGCATTTT
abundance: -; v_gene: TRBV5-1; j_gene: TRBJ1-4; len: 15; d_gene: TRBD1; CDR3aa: CASSKTGTGVEKLFF; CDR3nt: TGCGCCAGCAGCAAAACCGGGACAGGGGTTGAAAAACTGTTTTTT
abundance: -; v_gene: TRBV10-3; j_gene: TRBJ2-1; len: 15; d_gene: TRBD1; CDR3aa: CAILGEGQANNEQFF; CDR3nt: TGTGCCATTCTCGGGGAAGGACAGGCAAACAATGAGCAGTTCTTC
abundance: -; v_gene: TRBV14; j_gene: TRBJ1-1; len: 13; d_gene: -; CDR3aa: CASSQEWNTEAFF; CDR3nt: TGTGCCAGCAGCCAAGAGTGGAACACTGAAGCTTTCTTT
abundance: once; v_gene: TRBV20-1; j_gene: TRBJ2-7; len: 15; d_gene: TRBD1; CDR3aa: CSARDFGTGSHEQYF; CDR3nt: TGCAGTGCTAGGGACTTCGGGACAGGGTCCCACGAGCAGTACTTC
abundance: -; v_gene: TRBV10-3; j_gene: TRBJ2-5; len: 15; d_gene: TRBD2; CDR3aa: CAISGLAGGGETQYF; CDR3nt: TGTGCCATCAGTGGACTAGCGGGCGGGGGAGAGACCCAGTACTTC
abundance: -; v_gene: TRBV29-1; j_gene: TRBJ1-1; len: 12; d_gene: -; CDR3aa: CSVEGGFTEAFF; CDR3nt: TGCAGCGTTGAGGGGGGTTTCACTGAAGCTTTCTTT
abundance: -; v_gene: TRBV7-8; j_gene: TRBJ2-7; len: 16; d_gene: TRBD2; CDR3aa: CASSLVGGGKAGEQYF; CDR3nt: TGTGCCAGCAGCTTAGTCGGGGGGGGAAAGGCAGGCGAGCAGTACTTC
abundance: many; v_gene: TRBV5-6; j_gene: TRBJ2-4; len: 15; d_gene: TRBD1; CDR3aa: CASSPLGTGKNIQYF; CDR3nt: TGTGCCAGCAGCCCATTAGGGACAGGCAAAAACATTCAGTACTTC
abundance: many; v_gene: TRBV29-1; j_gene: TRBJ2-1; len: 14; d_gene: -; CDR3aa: CSAGEWGGGNEQFF; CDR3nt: TGCAGCGCCGGAGAGTGGGGGGGCGGAAATGAGCAGTTCTTC
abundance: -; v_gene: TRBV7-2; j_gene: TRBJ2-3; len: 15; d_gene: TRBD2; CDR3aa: CASSASGGRADTQYF; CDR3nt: TGTGCCAGCAGCGCCTCGGGGGGGCGGGCAGATACGCAGTATTTT
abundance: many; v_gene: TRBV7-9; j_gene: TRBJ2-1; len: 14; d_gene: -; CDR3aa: CASSLGTDYNEQFF; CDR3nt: TGTGCCAGCAGCTTAGGGACAGATTACAATGAGCAGTTCTTC
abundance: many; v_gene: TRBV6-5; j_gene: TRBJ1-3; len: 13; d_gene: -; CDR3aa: CASRRQQGNTIYF; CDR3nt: TGTGCCAGCAGGCGACAACAGGGAAACACCATATATTTT
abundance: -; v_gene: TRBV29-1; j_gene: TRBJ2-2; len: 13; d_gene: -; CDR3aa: CSVEREGAGELFF; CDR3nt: TGCAGCGTTGAAAGGGAAGGGGCCGGGGAGCTGTTTTTT
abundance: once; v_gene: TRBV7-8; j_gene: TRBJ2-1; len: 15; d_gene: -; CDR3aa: CASSRALSSYNEQFF; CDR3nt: TGTGCCAGCAGCCGAGCCCTTAGCTCCTACAATGAGCAGTTCTTC
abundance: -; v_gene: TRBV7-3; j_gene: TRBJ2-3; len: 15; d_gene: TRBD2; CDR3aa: CASSSRGLATDTQYF; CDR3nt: TGTGCCAGCAGCTCTAGGGGACTAGCCACAGATACGCAGTATTTT